This passage covers 20 T cell receptor beta chains from one sample sequenced in a study of sequential checkpoint blockade in melanoma. This table comes from immunoSEQ multiplex PCR, and its TCRdb copy is limited to in-frame clones, with some not included. There are 20,000 or so clones in the sample; around 75% occur only once, and over 20% lies in the top ten. Treatment here: randomized to nivolumab then ipilimumab (arm A) or the reverse (arm B). This material consisted of CD8+ T cells sorted from blood (inferred from file names), taken from a patient given nivolumab and ipilimumab in sequence. These receptors all come from a human donor with melanoma.

The chain has TRBV4-3 and TRBJ1-2; maybe TRBD1 (5 bases). This CDR3 contains 16 residues. Trimming removed 0 bases at V and 2 bases at J, with 13 bases between. The germline V gene has CDR1 LGHNA and CDR2 YSLEER. For the CDR3, the DNA is TGCGCCAGCAGCCAAGACAGGCGGGGCCTAAACTATGGCTACACCTTC. The encoded protein is CASSQDRRGLNYGYTF.

The sample holds a few counts of this clone. The chain recombines TRBV6-5 with TRBJ1-1, with D maybe TRBD1 (5 bases). The germline CDR1 and CDR2 sequences are MNHEY and SVGAGI. V was trimmed by 5 bases and J by 1 base, leaving 11 bases between them. The CDR3 loop spans 14 amino acids. Written as DNA, the CDR3 is TGTGCCAGCAGTGAGACAGAGGAGAACACTGAAGCTTTCTTT. This codes for CASSETEENTEAFF.

CDR3 DNA: TGTGCCAGCAGCAAGGGGTCAGCTAATGAAAAACTGTTTTTT. It encodes CASSKGSANEKLFF. The chain is built from TRBV5-5 and TRBJ1-4; maybe TRBD1 (5 bases). The germline V gene has CDR1 SGHKS and CDR2 YYEKEE (reference sequence). The V end was cut by 4 bases, the J end by 3 bases, with 10 bases between. The CDR3 contains 14 residues.

The chain recombines TRBV6-1 with TRBJ1-1, with D possibly TRBD1 on 5 matching bases. V lost 8 bases to trimming and J lost 1 base, with 11 bases between them. The germline gives CDR1 MNHNS, CDR2 SASEGT. CDR3 size: 13 residues. The CDR3 loop reads CASSGGENTEAFF. The CDR3, as DNA: TGTGCCAGCTCCGGGGGAGAGAACACTGAAGCTTTCTTT.

The chain employs TRBV7-9 and TRBJ1-3; no definite D call. The CDR3 extends over 13 amino acids. The V and J ends lost 5 bases and 7 bases respectively, with 12 bases between them. Germline CDR1 and CDR2: SEHNR and FQNEAQ (reference sequence). CDR3 sequence (DNA): TGTGCCAGCAGCGCACCCTACGAGAACACCATATATTTT. The encoded protein is CASSAPYENTIYF.

The chain employs TRBV27 and TRBJ2-7, with 9 bases matching TRBD1. V lost 4 bases and J lost 6; bases outside the gene matches: 7. The CDR3 runs to 14 residues. CDR1 MNHEY and CDR2 SMNVEV come from the germline V gene (reference sequence). The CDR3 is CASSSPGQGSEQYF. The CDR3 nucleotides are TGTGCCAGCAGTTCCCCGGGACAGGGAAGCGAGCAGTACTTC.

The chain couples TRBV6-1 to TRBJ2-5; 7 bases line up with TRBD1. TRBJ2-7 matches the DNA end more closely, so the J call is doubtful. The germline CDR1 and CDR2 sequences are MNHNS and SASEGT. This CDR3 region has 15 residues. The CDR3 here is CASSEGQGAPYEQYF. The CDR3 coding sequence is TGTGCCAGCAGTGAAGGACAGGGAGCTCCCTACGAGCAGTACTTC.

This sequence joins TRBV9 and TRBJ2-7; D is perhaps TRBD2 (6 bases). The CDR3 runs 14 residues. The V end was cut by 4 bases, the J end by 6 bases, with 17 bases between. Germline V gene lookup returns CDR1 SGDLS and CDR2 YYNGEE. Written as DNA, the CDR3 is TGTGCCAGCAGCCGCGGAGGGCAAGCCTCCGAGCAGTACTTC. Translation: CASSRGGQASEQYF.

V and J are TRBV4-3 and TRBJ2-7; 9 positions agree with TRBD2. With 0 bases clipped from V and 0 bases from J, the junction kept 6 bases outside the gene matches. Germline V gene lookup returns CDR1 LGHNA and CDR2 YSLEER. CDR3 length: 17 residues. The CDR3 loop reads CASSQDSTSGFSYEQYF. The CDR3 nucleotides read TGCGCCAGCAGCCAAGATAGTACTAGCGGGTTCTCCTACGAGCAGTACTTC.

This chain uses TRBV2 with TRBJ2-1, with no clear D. The CDR3 covers 14 residues. CDR1 and CDR2 (germline): SNHLY, FYNNEI. With 2 bases removed from V and 8 bases from J, the gap between germline ends came to 13 bases. Here the CDR3 reads CASSESLAGYEQFF. The CDR3 DNA follows: TGTGCCAGCAGTGAAAGTTTGGCAGGTTATGAGCAGTTCTTC.

The gene calls are TRBV15 and TRBJ2-7, with 7 bases that match TRBD2. The CDR3 has 15 amino acids. Germline values: CDR1 LNHNV, CDR2 YYDKDF (reference sequence). Trimming took 1 base from V and 5 from J; bases not matched to a gene: 8. CDR3 protein: CATSRGPAGLHEQYF. The CDR3 DNA reads TGTGCCACCAGCAGAGGGCCAGCGGGATTACACGAGCAGTACTTC.

V is TRBV7-3 and J is TRBJ1-2; D is unresolved. Germline V gene data show CDR1 as SGHTA and CDR2 as FQGTGA. The CDR3 spans 16 residues. Deletions cut 2 bases from V and 4 bases from J, with 17 bases between. DNA for the CDR3: TGTGCCAGCAGCTTAGGCTACGGGGAGGGCAGCTATGGCTACACCTTC. Translating it yields CASSLGYGEGSYGYTF. The whole variable domain, filled in from reference TRBV7-3 and TRBJ1-2, reads GAGVSQTPSNKVTEKGKYVELRCDPISGHTALYWYRQSLGQGPEFLIYFQGTGAADDSGLPNDRFFAVRPEGSVSTLKIQRTERGDSAVYLCASSLGYGEGSYGYTFGSGTRLTVV.

This clone was counted only a few times. The chain recombines TRBV5-1 with TRBJ1-2, with 12 bases identical to TRBD1. The germline V gene has CDR1 SGHRS and CDR2 YFSETQ. The CDR3 contains 15 residues. Losses at the gene ends were 1 base for V and 8 bases for J; bases not matched to a gene: 6. The CDR3 here is CASSLWGQGAYGYTF. CDR3 DNA sequence: TGCGCCAGCAGCTTGTGGGGACAGGGGGCTTACGGCTACACCTTC.

The V gene is TRBV27, the J gene TRBJ2-7; 8 bases fit TRBD1. The CDR3 contains 15 residues. Germline CDR1 is MNHEY and CDR2 is SMNVEV (reference sequence). Losses at the gene ends were 3 bases for V and 0 bases for J; bases not matched to a gene: 4. The CDR3 loop reads CASSFRTGYSYEQYF. CDR3 coding DNA: TGTGCCAGCAGTTTCCGGACAGGGTACTCCTACGAGCAGTACTTC.

This clone was detected a few times. The CDR3 DNA is TGTGCCAGCAGCGGTCACACAGATACGCAGTATTTT. Amino acids: CASSGHTDTQYF. The chain employs TRBV9 and TRBJ2-3; unclear D gene. CDR3 length equals 12 residues. Trimming removed 3 bases at V and 2 bases at J, with 4 bases between. Germline CDR1 is SGDLS and CDR2 is YYNGEE. The variable domain in full, completed from reference TRBV9 and TRBJ2-3, reads DSGVTQTPKHLITATGQRVTLRCSPRSGDLSVYWYQQSLDQGLQFLIQYYNGEERAKGNILERFSAQQFPDLHSELNLSSLELGDSALYFCASSGHTDTQYFGPGTRLTVL.

This chain joins TRBV27 and TRBJ2-2; tentative D call: TRBD2 (7 bases). This CDR3 is 14 amino acids long. Germline V gene lookup returns CDR1 MNHEY and CDR2 SMNVEV (reference sequence). V lost 5 bases and J 7 bases, leaving 14 bases between the germline ends. CDR3 coding DNA: TGTGCCAGCAGTCGGATGGGGGGGCACGGGGAGCTGTTTTTT. Its translation is CASSRMGGHGELFF.

This sequence joins TRBV19 and TRBJ2-2; the D gene is possibly TRBD1 (6 bases). V lost 7 bases, J lost 5 bases, and 11 bases lay in between. CDR1 is LNHDA, CDR2 SQIVND, per germline (reference sequence). This CDR3 has 13 residues. DNA of the CDR3: TGTGCCAGTACCCCACAGGGAACCGGGGAGCTGTTTTTT. It translates to CASTPQGTGELFF.

This clone was seen a handful of times. V and J are TRBV7-9 and TRBJ1-3; 7 positions agree with TRBD1. Germline V gene data show CDR1 as SEHNR and CDR2 as FQNEAQ (reference sequence). CDR3 length: 15 residues. V gave up 1 base and J gave up 3 bases; unmatched junction bases: 3. CDR3 region: CASSLGGGGGNTIYF. The CDR3 coding sequence is TGTGCCAGCAGCTTAGGAGGGGGCGGTGGAAACACCATATATTTT. The complete variable domain, with remaining parts taken from reference TRBV7-9 and TRBJ1-3, reads DTGVSQNPRHKITKRGQNVTFRCDPISEHNRLYWYRQTLGQGPEFLTYFQNEAQLEKSRLLSDRFSAERPKGSFSTLEIQRTEQGDSAMYLCASSLGGGGGNTIYFGEGSWLTVV.

J is TRBJ2-7 and V is TRBV7-8, with D perhaps TRBD1 (5 bases). The CDR3 spans 13 residues. Germline V lookup: CDR1 SGHVS, CDR2 FQNEAQ. The V end lost 5 bases, the J end lost 3 bases, and 11 bases lay between the germline ends. In DNA form, the CDR3 reads TGTGCCAGCAGCCCCCCAGGGTTCTACGAGCAGTACTTC. It codes for CASSPPGFYEQYF. The variable domain in full, with the rest retrieved from reference TRBV7-8 and TRBJ2-7, is GAGVSQSPRYKVAKRGQDVALRCDPISGHVSLFWYQQALGQGPEFLTYFQNEAQLDKSGLPSDRFFAERPEGSVSTLKIQRTQQEDSAVYLCASSPPGFYEQYFGPGTRLTVT.

In its sample, this clone is medium-sized. The chain combines TRBV7-9 with TRBJ1-4, with D unresolved. The CDR3 spans 12 residues. Germline assignment: CDR1 SEHNR and CDR2 FQNEAQ (reference sequence). The V and J ends lost 3 bases and 6 bases respectively, with 5 bases between them. This CDR3 reads CASSLADEKLFF. The CDR3 coding sequence is TGTGCCAGCAGCTTGGCAGATGAAAAACTGTTTTTT.